The source of this TCR beta chain is a study of T cells in Graves' hyperthyroidism and ophthalmopathy. There were TCR beta CDR3 regions amplified from RNA transcripts. Researchers ran a first-round RT-PCR on the TCR CDR3 using the HTBI primer set. Each CDR3 protein is one row after TCRdb ran MiXCR on the multiplex PCR reads. Among 300,000 to 450,000 distinct CDR3 sequences listed, roughly 25% were seen once. PBMCs stemmed from about 9.7 ml fresh peripheral blood. The sample holds a few counts of this clonotype. The sample was blood. The receptor was derived from a man over 45 with Graves' hyperthyroidism.

The CDR3 reads CASSPGRTRWAEAFF. Written as DNA, the CDR3 is TGTGCCAGCTCACCGGGCCGGACGCGATGGGCTGAAGCTTTCTTT. V and J are TRBV18 and TRBJ1-1; D is ambiguous. Germline V CDR1 and CDR2: KGHSH, LQKENI. The CDR3 is 15 residues long. Trimming took 3 bases from V and 6 from J, leaving 17 bases between them.